Listed below are T cell receptor beta chains from one sample, sequenced in a study of cytomegalovirus exposure and HLA in healthy donors. TCRdb's copy holds only in-frame clones and misses some; the assay was immunoSEQ multiplex PCR. The sample records some 120,000 clones, more than 75% being singletons. Sequenced material: PBMCs. The receptors shown here come from a woman aged 25 to 45 in good health and CMV-seronegative. CDR3s include the opening cysteine and the closing phenylalanine or tryptophan. A D gene is named only where the DNA matches it firmly. Only some rows state a clone size, as once, few, many or a class for expanded clones.

>TRBV18|TRBJ1-1|-|-
CASSPGQSEAFF
TGTGCCAGCTCACCAGGGCAGTCAGAAGCTTTCTTT
>TRBV11-2|TRBJ2-5|-|TRBD2
CASTGTSGGKETQYF
TGTGCCAGCACCGGGACTAGCGGGGGGAAGGAGACCCAGTACTTC
>TRBV4-3|TRBJ2-3|-|TRBD2
CASSPNRGVRASTDTQYF
TGCGCCAGCAGCCCGAATCGGGGGGTCAGGGCGAGCACAGATACGCAGTATTTT
>TRBV19|TRBJ1-1|-|-
CASSIGGDTEAFF
TGTGCCAGTAGTATTGGGGGGGACACTGAAGCTTTCTTT
>TRBV6-6|TRBJ1-4|-|TRBD1
CASGGQPNEKLFF
TGTGCCAGTGGGGGACAGCCTAATGAAAAACTGTTTTTT
>TRBV5-4|TRBJ2-3|few|-
CASSLKTLQGTDTQYF
TGTGCCAGCAGCTTAAAAACGTTACAGGGCACAGATACGCAGTATTTT
>TRBV2|TRBJ1-5|-|TRBD1
CASSEGQGWGGRNQPQHF
TGTGCCAGCAGTGAGGGACAGGGATGGGGTGGGCGCAATCAGCCCCAGCATTTT
>TRBV5-1|TRBJ1-4|-|TRBD1
CASSSGTAANEKLFF
TGCGCCAGCAGTTCCGGGACAGCGGCTAATGAAAAACTGTTTTTT
>TRBV4-3|TRBJ1-2|-|TRBD1
CASSQDQGVHGYTF
TGCGCCAGCAGCCAAGATCAGGGGGTTCATGGCTACACCTTC
>TRBV29-1|TRBJ2-5|-|TRBD1
CSYRGGETQYF
TGCAGTTACAGGGGCGGAGAGACCCAGTACTTC
>TRBV5-1|TRBJ2-3|few|TRBD1
CASSSQGGTDTQYF
TGCGCCAGCAGCTCTCAGGGGGGCACAGATACGCAGTATTTT
>TRBV6-5|TRBJ1-2|-|TRBD1
CASSNRQGHGYTF
TGTGCCAGCAGCAACCGACAGGGGCATGGCTACACCTTC
>TRBV14|TRBJ2-3|few|TRBD2
CASSQGAGGRPDTQYF
TGTGCCAGCAGCCAAGGAGCGGGGGGCCGCCCGGATACGCAGTATTTT
>TRBV12-5|TRBJ2-3|once|TRBD2
CASGLGTRHTDTQYF
TGTGCTAGTGGTTTGGGGACTAGACACACAGATACGCAGTATTTT
>TRBV7-6|TRBJ1-1|-|-
CASSLGENTEAFF
TGTGCCAGCAGCTTAGGAGAGAACACTGAAGCTTTCTTT
>TRBV25-1|TRBJ1-1|-|-
CASTGLLNTEAFF
TGTGCCAGCACTGGACTGTTGAACACTGAAGCTTTCTTT
>TRBV5-1|TRBJ2-3|-|TRBD2
CASSLAGGQGSPTQYF
TGCGCCAGCAGCTTGGCGGGGGGGCAGGGCTCTCCTACGCAGTATTTT
>TRBV13|TRBJ1-5|once|TRBD1
CASSLGQGRISNQPQHF
TGTGCCAGCAGCCTCGGACAGGGGCGTATTAGCAATCAGCCCCAGCATTTT
>TRBV30|TRBJ2-3|few|-
CAWTFPTDTQYF
TGTGCCTGGACTTTCCCCACAGATACGCAGTATTTT
>TRBV30|TRBJ2-1|-|-
CAWSATTWNEQFF
TGTGCCTGGAGTGCGACTACCTGGAATGAGCAGTTCTTC
>TRBV7-9|TRBJ1-2|-|-
CASSFGLETYGYTF
TGTGCCAGCAGCTTTGGTCTAGAAACCTATGGCTACACCTTC
>TRBV7-6|TRBJ1-3|-|-
CASSFQQGSGNTIYF
TGTGCCAGCAGCTTCCAACAGGGCTCTGGAAACACCATATATTTT
>TRBV20-1|TRBJ2-5|-|-
CSATPEETQYF
TGCAGTGCTACCCCTGAGGAGACCCAGTACTTC
>TRBV15|TRBJ2-7|-|-
CATSRDRGQGGSYEQYF
TGTGCCACCAGCAGAGATCGCGGCCAAGGGGGCTCCTACGAGCAGTACTTC
>TRBV11-2|TRBJ2-7|once|TRBD1
CASSPGQGAYEQYF
TGTGCCAGCAGCCCGGGACAGGGCGCCTACGAGCAGTACTTC
>TRBV5-4|TRBJ1-2|few|TRBD1
CASSLGTGNYGYTF
TGTGCCAGCAGCTTGGGGACAGGGAACTATGGCTACACCTTC
>TRBV5-5|TRBJ1-1|-|-
CASSSGLTEAFF
TGTGCCAGCAGCTCAGGGTTAACTGAAGCTTTCTTT
>TRBV7-9|TRBJ2-7|medium-sized|-
CASSPRQGLTYEQYF
TGTGCCAGCAGCCCACGACAGGGACTCACGTACGAGCAGTACTTC
>TRBV18|TRBJ1-4|few|TRBD1
CASSPTGDEKLFF
TGTGCCAGCTCACCGACAGGGGATGAAAAACTGTTTTTT
>TRBV6-1|TRBJ1-5|-|-
CASRAGNSNQPQHF
TGTGCCAGCAGGGCAGGGAATAGCAATCAGCCCCAGCATTTT
>TRBV6-1|TRBJ2-3|-|TRBD2
CATMTSGGTDTQYF
TGTGCCACCATGACTAGCGGGGGCACAGATACGCAGTATTTT
>TRBV5-1|TRBJ2-1|-|-
CASSLTPTGSFNEQFF
TGCGCCAGCAGCTTGACGCCAACAGGGTCGTTCAATGAGCAGTTCTTC
>TRBV6-7|TRBJ1-1|-|TRBD1
CASAYRGPAEAFF
TGTGCCAGCGCATACAGGGGGCCCGCTGAAGCTTTCTTT
>TRBV29-1|TRBJ2-1|-|TRBD2
CSVGSSLSSGGAYNEQFF
TGCAGCGTCGGAAGCTCGCTTTCTAGCGGGGGGGCCTACAATGAGCAGTTCTTC
>TRBV6-5|TRBJ1-4|-|-
CASSYRGTNEKLFF
TGTGCCAGCAGTTACAGGGGAACTAATGAAAAACTGTTTTTT
>TRBV6-6|TRBJ1-6|few|-
CASSYDSNSPLHF
TGTGCCAGCAGTTACGACAGTAATTCACCCCTCCACTTT
>TRBV29-1|TRBJ1-5|-|TRBD1
CSARKGQGNSPAYSNQPQHF
TGCAGCGCACGAAAGGGACAGGGGAATTCACCCGCATATAGCAATCAGCCCCAGCATTTT
>TRBV29-1|TRBJ2-7|once|-
CSVERSQGGEQYF
TGCAGCGTTGAAAGGTCCCAGGGAGGCGAGCAGTACTTC
>TRBV29-1|TRBJ1-2|-|TRBD1
CSVEDPPGQDNYGYTF
TGCAGCGTTGAAGATCCGCCGGGACAGGATAACTATGGCTACACCTTC
>TRBV6-5|TRBJ1-2|few|-
CASVRGYDFRYTF
TGTGCAAGCGTGAGGGGGTACGATTTTCGCTACACCTTC
>TRBV2|TRBJ2-5|once|TRBD1
CASSVAPAGGTETQYF
TGTGCCAGCAGTGTAGCCCCCGCAGGGGGAACGGAGACCCAGTACTTC
>TRBV19|TRBJ1-5|-|-
CASSISGYQPQHF
TGTGCCAGTAGTATTTCGGGGTATCAGCCCCAGCATTTT
>TRBV5-5|TRBJ1-2|-|TRBD1
CASSNTSWTGGFYTF
TGTGCCAGCAGCAACACGTCGTGGACAGGGGGCTTCTACACCTTC
>TRBV5-1|TRBJ2-3|many|TRBD2
CASSSTSGGTYTDTQYF
TGCGCCAGCAGCTCGACTAGCGGGGGAACCTACACAGATACGCAGTATTTT
>TRBV2|TRBJ1-5|few|-
CASSGGVGNQPQHF
TGTGCCAGCAGTGGAGGAGTGGGCAATCAGCCCCAGCATTTT
>TRBV27|TRBJ2-7|-|-
CASSFGVTYF
TGTGCCAGCAGTTTCGGGGTTACGTACTTC
>TRBV7-9|TRBJ1-2|-|-
CASSFESNYGYTF
TGTGCCAGCAGCTTTGAGAGTAACTATGGCTACACCTTC
>TRBV4-1|TRBJ1-3|-|-
CASSLLGSSGNTIYF
TGCGCCAGCAGCCTTCTGGGGAGCTCTGGAAACACCATATATTTT
>TRBV4-1|TRBJ1-2|once|TRBD1
CASSQELPGTGLRFYGYTF
TGCGCCAGCAGCCAAGAGTTGCCCGGGACAGGGCTGAGATTTTATGGCTACACCTTC
>TRBV10-3|TRBJ1-2|-|TRBD1
CAINPDRGYGYTF
TGTGCCATCAATCCGGACAGGGGCTATGGCTACACCTTC
>TRBV7-6|TRBJ2-1|-|-
CASSLGGQGFPYNEQFF
TGTGCCAGCAGCTTAGGAGGCCAGGGTTTTCCCTACAATGAGCAGTTCTTC
>TRBV6-4|TRBJ2-3|-|TRBD1
CASSDQGASTDTQYF
TGTGCCAGCAGTGATCAGGGGGCCAGCACAGATACGCAGTATTTT
>TRBV7-8|TRBJ2-1|-|TRBD2
CASSLIGLSGGVYNEQFF
TGTGCCAGCAGCTTAATAGGCCTTAGCGGGGGAGTTTACAATGAGCAGTTCTTC
>TRBV5-1|TRBJ2-5|-|-
CASSTGQETQYF
TGCGCCAGCAGCACGGGTCAAGAGACCCAGTACTTC
>TRBV7-2|TRBJ2-3|-|-
CASSRRTGGRHTDTQYF
TGTGCCAGCAGCCGGAGAACGGGGGGCCGCCACACAGATACGCAGTATTTT
>TRBV5-4|TRBJ2-1|-|-
CASSLSRAGYNEQFF
TGTGCCAGCAGCTTGAGCAGGGCTGGCTACAATGAGCAGTTCTTC
>TRBV7-6|TRBJ2-3|-|TRBD2
CASSPLSGGGPNSQYF
TGTGCCAGCAGCCCTCTCAGCGGGGGGGGCCCCAATTCGCAGTATTTT
>TRBV10-3|TRBJ1-6|-|-
CAISAETGSSYNSPLHF
TGTGCCATCAGTGCTGAAACAGGGAGCTCCTATAATTCACCCCTCCACTTT
>TRBV2|TRBJ2-7|-|TRBD2
CASSALAGGTYEQYF
TGTGCCAGCAGTGCCCTAGCGGGGGGTACCTACGAGCAGTACTTC
>TRBV21-1|TRBJ2-1|-|-
CASSKGGAYNEQFF
TGTGCCAGCAGCAAAGGGGGGGCCTACAATGAGCAGTTCTTC